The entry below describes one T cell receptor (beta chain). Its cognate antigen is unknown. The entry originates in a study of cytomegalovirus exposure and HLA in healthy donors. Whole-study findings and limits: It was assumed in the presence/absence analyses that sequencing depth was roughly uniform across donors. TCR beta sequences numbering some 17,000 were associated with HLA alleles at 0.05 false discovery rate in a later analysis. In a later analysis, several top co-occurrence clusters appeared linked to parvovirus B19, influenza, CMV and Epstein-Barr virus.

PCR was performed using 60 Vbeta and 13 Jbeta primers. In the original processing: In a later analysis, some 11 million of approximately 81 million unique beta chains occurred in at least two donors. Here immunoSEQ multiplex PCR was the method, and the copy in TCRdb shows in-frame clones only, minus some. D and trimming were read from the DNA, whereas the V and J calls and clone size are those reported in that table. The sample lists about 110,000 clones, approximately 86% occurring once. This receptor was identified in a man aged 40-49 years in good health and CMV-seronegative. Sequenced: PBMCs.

CDR3 residues: CASRGDRGMGGYTF. In nucleotides, the CDR3 is TGTGCCAGCAGGGGGGACAGGGGTATGGGTGGCTACACCTTC. The chain combines TRBV28 with TRBJ1-2; 10 bases align to TRBD1. V lost 6 bases, J lost 7 bases, and 8 bases stayed unmatched. The CDR3 covers 14 residues. Germline CDR1 and CDR2: MDHEN and SYDVKM.